The 21 T cell receptor beta chains in this list originate from one sample, sequenced in a study of control samples from healthy donors and cancer patients. The protocol was immunoSEQ multiplex PCR, while the TCRdb copy is restricted to in-frame clones and leaves out a portion. The sample records 90,000 to 100,000 clones, about four fifths being singletons. Sequenced input: blood. All receptors come from a woman in her twenties or thirties in good health.

This rearrangement joins TRBV27 to TRBJ2-4; 8 positions match TRBD1. Germline V lookup: CDR1 MNHEY, CDR2 SMNVEV (reference sequence). This CDR3 has 13 amino acids. Trimming took 6 bases from V and 4 from J; bases not matched to a gene: 2. The CDR3 sequence: CASRGTGKNIQYF. The CDR3 coding sequence is TGTGCCAGCAGAGGGACAGGAAAAAACATTCAGTACTTC.

This clone was seen a few times. The chain uses TRBV30 and TRBJ1-4; the D is unclear. CDR1 and CDR2 (germline): GTSNPN, SVGIG (reference sequence). V was trimmed by 6 bases and J by 3 bases, leaving 11 bases between them. CDR3 size: 13 residues. CDR3 bases: TGTGCCTGCCGTGGGGTATCTAATGAAAAACTGTTTTTT. Encoded protein: CACRGVSNEKLFF.

The gene calls are TRBV2 and TRBJ1-2, with D tentatively TRBD1 (6 bases). Germline CDR1 SNHLY, CDR2 FYNNEI. The CDR3 contains 15 residues. V was clipped by 3 bases and J by 8 bases, with 19 bases between them. DNA of the CDR3: TGTGCCAGCAGTGAGGAGTGGGACACCGGAGGAGGCTACACCTTC. Its protein is CASSEEWDTGGGYTF.

The chain uses TRBV6-1 and TRBJ2-3, with D unresolved. The V end was cut by 0 bases, the J end by 0 bases, with 4 bases between. The CDR3 sequence is 14 residues long. CDR1 MNHNS and CDR2 SASEGT come from the germline V gene. Here the CDR3 reads CASSEALSTDTQYF. CDR3 coding DNA: TGTGCCAGCAGTGAAGCCTTAAGCACAGATACGCAGTATTTT.

This chain connects TRBV24-1 to TRBJ2-1, with 8 bases fitting TRBD1. Losses at the gene ends were 0 bases for V and 9 bases for J; bases not matched to a gene: 9. This CDR3 spans 16 amino acids. CDR1 and CDR2 from the germline V gene are KGHDR and SFDVKD. The CDR3 DNA is TGTGCCACCAGTGATTTGGGGCAGGGGGCTCTTAGTGAGCAGTTCTTC. Protein product: CATSDLGQGALSEQFF.

V gene TRBV19 combines with J gene TRBJ1-3; 7 bases map to TRBD1. Germline CDR1 and CDR2: LNHDA and SQIVND (reference sequence). The CDR3 loop spans 15 amino acids. Trimming at V came to 6 bases and at J to 8 bases, leaving 13 bases not matched to a gene. The CDR3 DNA sequence: TGTGCCAGTAGCCGTAACAGGGGAGACGGCGACACCATATATTTT. It specifies CASSRNRGDGDTIYF.

The rearrangement links TRBV9 to TRBJ2-7; weak D call: TRBD2 (5 bases). Trimming left V 0 bases short and J 6 bases short, with 16 bases between. Germline CDR1 and CDR2: SGDLS and YYNGEE. The CDR3 contains 15 residues. This CDR3 is CASSVEGGPGLEQYF. The CDR3 nucleotides read TGTGCCAGCAGCGTAGAAGGAGGTCCCGGCCTCGAGCAGTACTTC.

The chain uses TRBV6-1 and TRBJ1-1; D call uncertain. This CDR3 is 13 amino acids long. The V gene's germline CDR1 is MNHNS and CDR2 SASEGT. Between the trimmed V and J ends, which lost 2 bases and 1 base, there was a span of 5 bases. The DNA of the CDR3 is TGTGCCAGCAGTGAAACAAGGAACACTGAAGCTTTCTTT. The encoded protein is CASSETRNTEAFF.

The chain links TRBV5-1 to TRBJ2-1; D is possibly TRBD2 (5 bases). V was clipped by 2 bases and J by 5 bases, with 8 bases between them. Germline loops: CDR1 SGHRS, CDR2 YFSETQ. The CDR3 has 13 residues. Written as DNA, the CDR3 is TGCGCCAGCAGCTTCGGACTTCACAATGAGCAGTTCTTC. It is translated as CASSFGLHNEQFF.

V is TRBV7-2 and J is TRBJ2-7; 13 bases are shared with TRBD2. This CDR3 has 16 amino acids. Germline V lookup: CDR1 SGHTA, CDR2 FQGNSA. V dropped 5 bases and J dropped 5; count of bases not matched to a gene: 9. The CDR3 DNA reads TGTGCCAGCAGCCCATGGGGACTAGCGGGGCGGAACGAGCAGTACTTC. This translates into CASSPWGLAGRNEQYF. The full variable domain, rest sourced from reference TRBV7-2 and TRBJ2-7, is GAGVSQSPSNKVTEKGKDVELRCDPISGHTALYWYRQSLGQGLEFLIYFQGNSAPDKSGLPSDRFSAERTGGSVSTLTIQRTQQEDSAVYLCASSPWGLAGRNEQYFGPGTRLTVT.

The gene calls are TRBV9 and TRBJ2-2; D ambiguous. The length of the CDR3 is 14 residues. CDR1 is SGDLS and CDR2 is YYNGEE in the germline V gene. Trimming removed 0 bases from V and 2 bases from J, with 5 bases in between. The CDR3 coding sequence is TGTGCCAGCAGCGTAGCCAGTAACACCGGGGAGCTGTTTTTT. This gives the protein CASSVASNTGELFF.

V and J are TRBV19 and TRBJ1-2, with TRBD1 identical over 8 bases. This CDR3 is built from 15 residues. From germline, CDR1 is LNHDA and CDR2 SQIVND (reference sequence). J was trimmed by 5 bases and V by 6 bases; bases with no gene match: 11. The CDR3: CASSRGQAGSYGYTF. Written as DNA, the CDR3 is TGTGCCAGTAGCCGGGGACAGGCGGGTAGTTATGGCTACACCTTC.

J is TRBJ1-2 and V is TRBV6-6; 7 nucleotides line up with TRBD1. V was pared by 6 bases and J by 5 bases, with 6 bases of the junction left unmatched. The CDR3 loop spans 13 amino acids. Germline CDR1 is MNHNY and CDR2 is SVGAGI (reference sequence). The CDR3 region is CASRTGQEYGYTF. The CDR3 coding sequence is TGTGCCAGCAGAACCGGACAGGAGTATGGCTACACCTTC.

The CDR3 loop is CASISDQGGYTF. The CDR3 bases are TGTGCCAGCATTTCAGACCAGGGCGGCTACACCTTC. The V gene is TRBV12-3 or TRBV12-4, the J gene TRBJ1-2; a possible D gene is TRBD1 (5 bases). The CDR3 contains 12 residues. Between the trimmed V and J ends, which lost 7 bases and 8 bases, there was a span of 14 bases.

V is TRBV7-9 and J is TRBJ1-2; maybe TRBD1 (5 bases). CDR1 and CDR2 (germline): SEHNR, FQNEAQ (reference sequence). V gave up 5 bases and J gave up 3 bases, with 16 bases separating them. The CDR3 consists of 15 residues. The CDR3 loop reads CASSDRDPRDYGYTF. As DNA, the CDR3 is TGTGCCAGCAGCGACCGGGACCCTCGGGACTATGGCTACACCTTC. Variable domain in full (rest from reference TRBV7-9 and TRBJ1-2): DTGVSQNPRHKITKRGQNVTFRCDPISEHNRLYWYRQTLGQGPEFLTYFQNEAQLEKSRLLSDRFSAERPKGSFSTLEIQRTEQGDSAMYLCASSDRDPRDYGYTFGSGTRLTVV.

The chain has TRBV3-1 (or the pseudogene TRBV3-2) and TRBJ1-2; 7 nucleotides line up with TRBD1. In germline, CDR1 is LGHDT, CDR2 YNNKEL (reference sequence). The CDR3 extends over 15 amino acids. Germline trimming cut 1 base from V and 4 bases from J; bases unmatched to any gene: 6. The CDR3, as DNA: TGTGCCAGCAGCCAAGTGGCAGGGGGGTCCTATGGCTACACCTTC. The encoded protein is CASSQVAGGSYGYTF.

J is TRBJ1-6 and V is TRBV30, with D possibly being TRBD1 (5 bases). CDR1 and CDR2 from the germline V gene are GTSNPN and SVGIG (reference sequence). V was shortened by 1 base and J by 10 bases, with 8 bases between the two germline ends. The CDR3 length is 12 residues. The CDR3 protein is CAWSEDISPLHF. The DNA for the CDR3 is TGTGCCTGGAGTGAGGACATCTCACCCCTCCACTTT. The whole variable domain, filled in from reference TRBV30 and TRBJ1-6, reads SQTIHQWPATLVQPVGSPLSLECTVEGTSNPNLYWYRQAAGRGLQLLFYSVGIGQISSEVPQNLSASRPQDRQFILSSKKLLLSDSGFYLCAWSEDISPLHFGNGTRLTVT.

The chain couples TRBV5-1 to TRBJ2-1, with 15 nucleotides matching TRBD2. The CDR3 sequence is 19 residues long. The ends lost 4 bases at V and 9 bases at J; junction bases unmatched: 17. Germline assignment: CDR1 SGHRS and CDR2 YFSETQ. The CDR3 protein is CASSMGLAGGDMSAGEQFF. The DNA for the CDR3 is TGCGCCAGCAGCATGGGACTAGCGGGGGGCGATATGTCGGCGGGTGAGCAGTTCTTC.

The chain is built from TRBV4-3 and TRBJ1-4; maybe TRBD1 (5 bases). Germline lookup yields CDR1 LGHNA and CDR2 YSLEER. CDR3 length: 16 residues. Trimming shortened V by 0 bases and J by 6 bases, and 14 bases separated the two germline ends. The CDR3 loop reads CASSQDAQGADEKLFF. The CDR3 DNA follows: TGCGCCAGCAGCCAAGATGCTCAGGGTGCGGATGAAAAACTGTTTTTT.

V is TRBV11-2 and J is TRBJ1-2; D is undetermined. Germline CDR1 and CDR2: SGHAT and FQNNGV. This CDR3 is built from 15 residues. V was cut by 1 base and J by 8 bases, with 17 bases left in between. CDR3 region: CASSLVPTDTLGYTF. The CDR3 coding sequence is TGTGCCAGCAGCTTAGTTCCGACTGATACTCTCGGCTACACCTTC.

The V call is TRBV6-4, the J call TRBJ1-1, with 10 nucleotides matching TRBD1. This CDR3 has 13 residues. Unmatched junction bases numbered 4, after V lost 6 bases and J lost 6 bases. Germline lookup yields CDR1 MRHNA and CDR2 SNTAGT. The CDR3 DNA reads TGTGCCAGCAGGAGGGACAGGGGAGCTGAAGCTTTCTTT. It yields the protein CASRRDRGAEAFF.